The clone carrying this T cell receptor beta chain was picked up a small number of times. No antigen is known for it. Every donor was a healthy Caucasian. Germline-derived CDR1 and CDR2 are LGHNA and YNFKEQ. The length of the CDR3 is 15 residues. V shed 6 bases and J 4 bases; nucleotides not matched to a gene: 9. This record belongs to a study of identical twins. From the 5' RACE reads, TCRdb called clonotypes with MiXCR, one entry per CDR3 protein. There are 1.5 million to 2 million distinct CDR3 sequences in the sample; less than 40% occur only once, and roughly 0.3% lies in the top ten. General study results and limits: The presence of invariant MAIT and iNKT cells could partly confound analyses of zero-insertion sequences.

The chain combines TRBV4-2 with TRBJ2-1, with 7 bases lining up with TRBD2. Material for sequencing was cord blood. The source is a newborn girl in good health. CDR3 sequence reads: CASRPFSGRYNEQFF. In nucleotides, the CDR3 is TGTGCCAGCAGACCCTTTAGCGGGCGTTACAATGAGCAGTTCTTC.